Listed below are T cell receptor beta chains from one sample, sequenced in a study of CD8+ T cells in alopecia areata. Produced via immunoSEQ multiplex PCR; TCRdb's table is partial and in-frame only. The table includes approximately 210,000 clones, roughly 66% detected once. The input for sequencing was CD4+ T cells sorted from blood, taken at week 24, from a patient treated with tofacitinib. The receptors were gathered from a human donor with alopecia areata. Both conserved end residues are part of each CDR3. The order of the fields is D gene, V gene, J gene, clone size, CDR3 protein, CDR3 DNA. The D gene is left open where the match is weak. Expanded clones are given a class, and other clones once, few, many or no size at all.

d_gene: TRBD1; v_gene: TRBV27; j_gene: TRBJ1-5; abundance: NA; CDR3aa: CASSPWTGVVNQPQHF; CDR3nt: TGTGCCAGCAGTCCATGGACAGGGGTGGTTAATCAGCCCCAGCATTTT
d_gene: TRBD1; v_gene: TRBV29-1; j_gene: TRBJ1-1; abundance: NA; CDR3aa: CSVRTGQNTEAFF; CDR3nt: TGCAGCGTAAGGACAGGCCAGAACACTGAAGCTTTCTTT
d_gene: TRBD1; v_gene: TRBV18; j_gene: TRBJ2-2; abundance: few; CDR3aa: CASSTGITGELFF; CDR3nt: TGTGCCAGCTCGACAGGGATTACCGGGGAGCTGTTTTTT
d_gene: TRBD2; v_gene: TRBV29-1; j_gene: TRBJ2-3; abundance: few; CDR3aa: CSVAVAGGWNTQYF; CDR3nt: TGCAGCGTTGCTGTAGCGGGGGGATGGAATACGCAGTATTTT
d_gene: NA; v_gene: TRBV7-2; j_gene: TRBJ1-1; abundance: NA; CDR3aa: CASSKTPRVEAFF; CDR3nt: TGTGCCAGCAGCAAGACACCAAGAGTTGAAGCTTTCTTT
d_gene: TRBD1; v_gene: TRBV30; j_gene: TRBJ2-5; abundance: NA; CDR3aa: CAWSGQGKTQYF; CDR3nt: TGTGCCTGGTCGGGACAGGGCAAGACCCAGTACTTC
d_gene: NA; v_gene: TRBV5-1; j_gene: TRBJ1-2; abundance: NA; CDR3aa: CASSLEVNRNYGYTF; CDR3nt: TGCGCCAGCAGCTTGGAAGTCAACCGTAACTATGGCTACACCTTC
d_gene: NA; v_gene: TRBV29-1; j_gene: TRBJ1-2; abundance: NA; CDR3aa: CSVESAYGYTF; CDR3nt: TGCAGCGTTGAAAGCGCCTATGGCTACACCTTC
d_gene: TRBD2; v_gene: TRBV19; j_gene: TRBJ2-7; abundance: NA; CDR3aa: CASSMRPLAGGHEQYF; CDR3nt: TGTGCCAGTAGTATGAGGCCCCTAGCGGGGGGCCACGAGCAGTACTTC
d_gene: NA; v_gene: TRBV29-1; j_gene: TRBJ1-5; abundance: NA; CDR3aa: CSVVIGGNQPQHF; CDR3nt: TGCAGCGTTGTAATTGGGGGAAATCAGCCCCAGCATTTT
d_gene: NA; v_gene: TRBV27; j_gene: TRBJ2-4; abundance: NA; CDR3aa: CASSSGALNIQYF; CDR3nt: TGTGCCAGCAGCTCCGGGGCCTTAAACATTCAGTACTTC
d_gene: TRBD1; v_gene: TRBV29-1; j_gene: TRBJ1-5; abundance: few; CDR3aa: CSAGTGVHQPQHF; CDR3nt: TGCAGCGCGGGGACAGGGGTTCATCAGCCCCAGCATTTT
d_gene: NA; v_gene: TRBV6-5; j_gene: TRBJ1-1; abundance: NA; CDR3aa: CASSPDLWGTEAFF; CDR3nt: TGTGCCAGCAGCCCTGACCTGTGGGGGACTGAAGCTTTCTTT
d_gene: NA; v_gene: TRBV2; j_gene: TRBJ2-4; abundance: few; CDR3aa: CASSVLTNIQYF; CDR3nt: TGTGCCAGCAGCGTTCTTACAAACATTCAGTACTTC
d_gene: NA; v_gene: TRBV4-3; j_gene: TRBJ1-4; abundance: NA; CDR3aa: CASSQGGGAGASLTEKLFF; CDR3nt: TGCGCCAGCAGCCAAGGGGGGGGCGCTGGGGCCTCCCTCACTGAAAAACTGTTTTTT
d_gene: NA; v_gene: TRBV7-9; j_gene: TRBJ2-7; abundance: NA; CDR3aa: CASSSLRGSYEQYF; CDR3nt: TGTGCCAGCAGCTCCTTGAGGGGATCCTACGAGCAGTACTTC
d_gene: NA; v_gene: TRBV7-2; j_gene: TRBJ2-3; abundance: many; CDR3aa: CASSPARGNTDTQYF; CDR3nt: TGTGCCAGCAGCCCAGCTCGGGGAAACACAGATACGCAGTATTTT
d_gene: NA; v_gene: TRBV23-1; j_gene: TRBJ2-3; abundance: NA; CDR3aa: CASSHRPFPPGDTQYF; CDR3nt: TGCGCCAGCAGTCATCGCCCCTTCCCTCCCGGAGATACGCAGTATTTT
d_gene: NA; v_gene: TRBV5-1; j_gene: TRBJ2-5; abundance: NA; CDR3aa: CASSLAPTGNEETQYF; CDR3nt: TGCGCCAGCAGCTTGGCCCCTACAGGGAACGAAGAGACCCAGTACTTC
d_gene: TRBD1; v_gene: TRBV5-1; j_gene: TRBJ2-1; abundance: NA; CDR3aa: CASKQTGASSYNEQFF; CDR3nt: TGCGCCAGCAAACAAACAGGGGCGAGCTCCTACAATGAGCAGTTCTTC
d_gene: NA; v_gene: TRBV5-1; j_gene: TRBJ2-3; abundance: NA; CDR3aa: CASSSGGTDTQYF; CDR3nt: TGCGCCAGCAGTTCGGGGGGCACAGATACGCAGTATTTT
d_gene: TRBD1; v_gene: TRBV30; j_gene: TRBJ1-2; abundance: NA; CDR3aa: CAWSVTGAPLGYTF; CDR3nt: TGTGCCTGGAGTGTCACAGGGGCACCGCTTGGCTACACCTTC
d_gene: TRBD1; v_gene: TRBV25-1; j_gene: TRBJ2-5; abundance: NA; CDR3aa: CASSEFFTRGPQYF; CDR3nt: TGTGCCAGCAGTGAATTTTTTACGAGGGGGCCCCAGTACTTC
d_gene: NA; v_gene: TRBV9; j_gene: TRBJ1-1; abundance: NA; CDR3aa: CASSVSGESTEAFF; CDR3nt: TGTGCCAGCAGCGTCTCAGGGGAGAGCACTGAAGCTTTCTTT
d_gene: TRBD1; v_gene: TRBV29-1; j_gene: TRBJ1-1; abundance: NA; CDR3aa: CSGQGRMNTEAFF; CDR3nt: TGCAGCGGACAGGGGCGGATGAACACTGAAGCTTTCTTT
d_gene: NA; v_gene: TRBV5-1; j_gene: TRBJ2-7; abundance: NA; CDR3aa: CASSLAFGNHEQYF; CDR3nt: TGCGCCAGCAGCTTGGCATTTGGGAACCACGAGCAGTACTTC
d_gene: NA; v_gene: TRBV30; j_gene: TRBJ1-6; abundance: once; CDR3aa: CACQGVSAPLHF; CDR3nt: TGTGCCTGCCAGGGAGTTAGCGCACCCCTCCACTTT
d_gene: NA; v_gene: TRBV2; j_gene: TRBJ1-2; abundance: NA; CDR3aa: CASSDWGQGYTF; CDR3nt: TGTGCCAGCAGTGATTGGGGGCAGGGCTACACCTTC
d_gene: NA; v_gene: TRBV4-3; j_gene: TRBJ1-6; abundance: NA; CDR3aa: CASSQDKEGFRPLHF; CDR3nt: TGCGCCAGCAGCCAAGATAAGGAGGGGTTCAGACCCCTCCACTTT
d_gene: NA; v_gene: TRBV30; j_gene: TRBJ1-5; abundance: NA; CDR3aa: CAWSAESYQPQHF; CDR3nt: TGTGCCTGGAGTGCGGAGTCTTATCAGCCCCAGCATTTT
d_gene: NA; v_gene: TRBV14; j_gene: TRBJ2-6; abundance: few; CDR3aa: CASSQASGANVLTF; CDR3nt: TGTGCCAGCAGCCAAGCTTCTGGGGCCAACGTCCTGACTTTC
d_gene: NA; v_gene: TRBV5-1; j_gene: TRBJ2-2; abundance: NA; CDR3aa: CASRMVSRGTKGELFF; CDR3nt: TGCGCCAGCAGAATGGTCTCGAGGGGTACGAAAGGGGAGCTGTTTTTT
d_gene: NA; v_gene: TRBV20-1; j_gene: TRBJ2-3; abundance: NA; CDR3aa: CSARREDTQYF; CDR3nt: TGCAGTGCTAGGAGAGAGGATACGCAGTATTTT
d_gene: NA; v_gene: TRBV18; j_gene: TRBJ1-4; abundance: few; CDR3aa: CASSPGELREKLFF; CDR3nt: TGTGCCAGCTCACCAGGGGAATTGAGAGAAAAACTGTTTTTT
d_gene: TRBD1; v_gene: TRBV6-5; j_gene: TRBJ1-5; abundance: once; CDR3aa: CASSYGGQGGQPQHF; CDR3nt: TGTGCCAGCAGTTACGGGGGACAGGGAGGTCAGCCCCAGCATTTT
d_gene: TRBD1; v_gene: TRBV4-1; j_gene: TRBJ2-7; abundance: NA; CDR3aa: CASSHWTGVPYEQYF; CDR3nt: TGCGCCAGCAGCCACTGGACAGGGGTCCCCTACGAGCAGTACTTC
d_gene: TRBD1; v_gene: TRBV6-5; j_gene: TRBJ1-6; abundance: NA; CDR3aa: CAGGQGNSPLHF; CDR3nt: TGTGCGGGGGGACAGGGGAATTCACCCCTCCACTTT
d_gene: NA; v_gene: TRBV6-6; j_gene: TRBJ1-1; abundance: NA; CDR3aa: CASSRDTEAFF; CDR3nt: TGTGCCAGCAGCCGGGACACTGAAGCTTTCTTT
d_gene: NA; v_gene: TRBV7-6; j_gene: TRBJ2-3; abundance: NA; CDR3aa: CASSSQADSTDTQYF; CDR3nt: TGTGCCAGCAGCTCCCAGGCCGACAGCACAGATACGCAGTATTTT
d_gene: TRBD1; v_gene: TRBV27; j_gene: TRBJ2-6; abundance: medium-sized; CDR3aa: CASRLQQGNHVLTF; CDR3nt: TGTGCCAGCCGCCTCCAACAGGGGAATCACGTCCTGACTTTC
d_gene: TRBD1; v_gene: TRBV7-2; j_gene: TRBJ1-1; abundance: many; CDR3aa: CASSFRTGKTFF; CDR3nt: TGTGCCAGCAGCTTTCGGACAGGGAAAACTTTCTTT
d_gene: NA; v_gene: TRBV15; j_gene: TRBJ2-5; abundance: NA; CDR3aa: CATSAGRTQYF; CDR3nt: TGTGCCACCAGCGCAGGGCGGACCCAGTACTTC
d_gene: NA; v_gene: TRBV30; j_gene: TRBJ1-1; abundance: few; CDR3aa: CAWTSQTMNTEAFF; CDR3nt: TGTGCCTGGACGAGTCAGACCATGAACACTGAAGCTTTCTTT
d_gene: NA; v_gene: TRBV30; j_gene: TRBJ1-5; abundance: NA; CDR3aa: CAWSPMGFGNQPQHF; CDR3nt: TGTGCCTGGAGCCCTATGGGGTTTGGCAATCAGCCCCAGCATTTT
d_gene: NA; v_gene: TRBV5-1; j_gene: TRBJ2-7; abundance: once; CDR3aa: CASRADSYEQYF; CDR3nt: TGCGCCAGTCGAGCCGACTCCTACGAGCAGTACTTC
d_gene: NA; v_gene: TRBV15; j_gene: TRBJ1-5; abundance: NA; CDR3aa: CATSRDKGINQPQHF; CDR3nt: TGTGCCACCAGCAGAGATAAGGGAATCAATCAGCCCCAGCATTTT
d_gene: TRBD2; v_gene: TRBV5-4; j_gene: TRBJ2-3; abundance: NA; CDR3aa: CASSPIWTSDMDTQYF; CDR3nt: TGTGCCAGCAGCCCTATATGGACTAGCGATATGGATACGCAGTATTTT
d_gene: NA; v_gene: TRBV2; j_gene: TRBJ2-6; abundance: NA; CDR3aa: CASSVLATAGANVLTF; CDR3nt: TGTGCCAGCAGCGTACTAGCCACCGCTGGGGCCAACGTCCTGACTTTC
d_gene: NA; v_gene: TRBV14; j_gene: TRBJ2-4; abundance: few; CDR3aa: CASSQAQPKNIQYF; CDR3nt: TGTGCCAGCAGCCAAGCACAGCCAAAAAACATTCAGTACTTC
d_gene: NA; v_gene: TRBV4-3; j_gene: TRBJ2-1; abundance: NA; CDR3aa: CASSQDIFSYNEQFF; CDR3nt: TGCGCCAGCAGCCAAGACATCTTCTCCTACAATGAGCAGTTCTTC
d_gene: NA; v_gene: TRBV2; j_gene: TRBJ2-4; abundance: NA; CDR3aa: CASSEMGIAKNIQYF; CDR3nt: TGTGCCAGCAGTGAAATGGGAATAGCCAAAAACATTCAGTACTTC
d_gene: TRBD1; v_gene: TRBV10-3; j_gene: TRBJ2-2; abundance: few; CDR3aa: CAISGSADRVGGELFF; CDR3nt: TGTGCCATCAGTGGAAGTGCGGACAGGGTTGGCGGGGAGCTGTTTTTT
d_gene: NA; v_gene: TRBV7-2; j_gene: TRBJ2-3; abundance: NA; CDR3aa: CASSPGGTDTQYF; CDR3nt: TGTGCCAGCAGCCCAGGGGGCACAGATACGCAGTATTTT
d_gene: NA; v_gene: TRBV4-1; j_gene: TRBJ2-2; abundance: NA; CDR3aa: CASSQYTNTGELFF; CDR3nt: TGCGCCAGCAGCCAATATACGAACACCGGGGAGCTGTTTTTT